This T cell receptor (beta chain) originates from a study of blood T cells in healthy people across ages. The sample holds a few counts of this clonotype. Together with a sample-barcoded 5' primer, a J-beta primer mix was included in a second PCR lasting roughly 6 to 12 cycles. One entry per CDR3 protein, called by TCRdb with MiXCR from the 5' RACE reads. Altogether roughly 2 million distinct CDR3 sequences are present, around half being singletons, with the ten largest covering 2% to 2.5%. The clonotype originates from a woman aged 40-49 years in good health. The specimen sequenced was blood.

This chain's CDR3 is CASSPEQFAYGYTF. CDR3 in DNA: TGTGCCAGCAGTCCGGAGCAGTTCGCCTATGGCTACACCTTC. V gene TRBV27 combines with J gene TRBJ1-2; D unresolved. Germline V lookup: CDR1 MNHEY, CDR2 SMNVEV (reference sequence). Trimming cost V 5 bases and J 4 bases, with 14 bases left between them. CDR3 length: 14 residues.